The next 7 T cell receptor beta chains were all read from a single sample in a study of B cell selection in AIRE deficiency. Sorted regulatory T cells were CD4-positive, CD25-high and CD127-low or negative. The protocol was immunoSEQ multiplex PCR, while the TCRdb copy is restricted to in-frame clones and leaves out a portion. The sample has about 15,000 clones, roughly 91% seen once. The sequenced sample was Tregs sorted from PBMCs. The receptors originated from a human donor with AIRE deficiency.

The chain combines TRBV6-1 with TRBJ2-7; no clear D gene. V lost 0 bases and J 3 bases, leaving 21 bases between the germline ends. The CDR3 extends over 18 amino acids. CDR1 and CDR2 from the germline V gene are MNHNS and SASEGT. For the CDR3, the DNA is TGTGCCAGCAGTGAAGCGCTTCTGCGAAATGGGCTGGGCTACGAGCAGTACTTC. Its protein is CASSEALLRNGLGYEQYF.

This chain links TRBV6-6 with TRBJ2-3; D tentatively fits TRBD1 or TRBD2 (5 bases each). The CDR3 extends over 15 amino acids. CDR1 is MNHNY and CDR2 is SVGAGI in the germline V gene (reference sequence). Trimming took off 5 bases at V and 4 bases at J, with 16 bases between the two ends. The CDR3 nucleotides are TGTGCCAGCAGTGAGACCGGGGCCCACCCAGATACGCAGTATTTT. This encodes CASSETGAHPDTQYF.

The rearrangement joins TRBV7-3 to TRBJ2-1; no clear D gene. Trimming shortened V by 5 bases and J by 4 bases, and 18 bases separated the two germline ends. The CDR3 is 16 amino acids. CDR1 is SGHTA and CDR2 is FQGTGA in the germline V gene. The CDR3 coding sequence is TGTGCCAGCAGCGCTGAGCACATCTACCGTTACAATGAGCAGTTCTTC. As protein: CASSAEHIYRYNEQFF.

The CDR3 nucleotides read TGTGCCAGCAGTCCACGACAGAGAAACACTGAAGCTTTCTTT. It is translated as CASSPRQRNTEAFF. The V call is TRBV27, the J call TRBJ1-1; TRBD1 might be the D (5 bases). CDR1 and CDR2 (germline): MNHEY, SMNVEV (reference sequence). The CDR3 spans 14 residues. V was trimmed by 5 bases and J by 2 bases, leaving 12 bases between them.

This clone has a single count. The V gene is TRBV7-6, the J gene TRBJ2-1; D is unclear. CDR3 length equals 13 residues. The germline V gene has CDR1 SGHVS and CDR2 FNYEAQ. V was trimmed by 5 bases and J by 6 bases, leaving 11 bases between them. CDR3 sequence reads: CASSRLGFNEQFF. In DNA, the CDR3 is TGTGCCAGCAGCCGCCTCGGGTTCAATGAGCAGTTCTTC.

This rearrangement joins TRBV28 to TRBJ1-2; weak D call: TRBD1 (5 bases). V was clipped by 4 bases and J by 2 bases, with 14 bases between them. Germline CDR1 MDHEN, CDR2 SYDVKM. The CDR3 extends over 15 amino acids. CDR3: CASSSEGTGNYGYTF. In nucleotides, the CDR3 is TGTGCCAGCAGTTCGGAGGGGACGGGGAACTATGGCTACACCTTC.

This chain connects TRBV15 to TRBJ1-1; 7 bases match TRBD1. This CDR3 has 16 residues. Trimming took 0 bases from V and 5 from J; bases not matched to a gene: 9. Germline assignment: CDR1 LNHNV and CDR2 YYDKDF (reference sequence). The CDR3 spells CATSRDRRQGGTEAFF. CDR3 DNA sequence: TGTGCCACCAGCAGAGATAGGAGACAGGGAGGGACTGAAGCTTTCTTT.